A selection of T cell receptor beta chains follows, all from one sample in a study of radiotherapy plus CTLA-4 blockade in lung cancer. This table comes from immunoSEQ multiplex PCR, and its TCRdb copy is limited to in-frame clones, with some not included. The sample lists around 20,000 clones, more than 75% occurring once. Sequenced here: peripheral blood, sampled from a patient treated with radiotherapy plus ipilimumab. The receptors originated from a human donor with non-small cell lung cancer whose response to radiotherapy plus ipilimumab could not be evaluated. Each CDR3 is given without its conserved first and last residue.

j_call	v_call	cdr3_aa
TRBJ1-1	TRBV4-1	ASSSTGVNTEAF
TRBJ1-2	TRBV9	ASSVAKGVDGYT
TRBJ1-1	TRBV28	ASRDRGYSMNTEAF
TRBJ1-5	TRBV6-1	ASSQGSVQPQH
TRBJ2-7	TRBV2	ASSEHGGSHEQY
TRBJ2-7	TRBV11-2	ASSLTGYEQY
TRBJ1-5	TRBV2	ASSTTGASNQPQH
TRBJ2-5	TRBV2	ASSETRGGTQY
TRBJ2-1	TRBV29-1	SVEGTSGSVNEQF
TRBJ2-2	TRBV11-2	ASSVLAGGPTGELF
TRBJ2-1	TRBV28	ASSLGGGNEQF
TRBJ1-5	TRBV28	ASSSGQGNNQPQH
TRBJ2-2	TRBV28	ASSPSAGPTGELF
TRBJ2-7	TRBV28	ASSSLGGGSYEQY
TRBJ2-5	TRBV5-1	ASRDGGWETQY
TRBJ2-7	TRBV29-1	SVYSGVSYEQY
TRBJ1-5	TRBV6-5	ASSSGGAGNQPQH